This is a list of T cell receptor beta chains from one sample in a study of T cell responses to AZD1222 COVID-19 vaccine. The protocol was immunoSEQ multiplex PCR, while the TCRdb copy is restricted to in-frame clones and leaves out a portion. The data contain 75,000 to 100,000 clones, 75% to 90% of them singletons. The source was peripheral blood, collected on day 0 of AZD1222 vaccination. These receptors were collected from an adult in good health. The CDR3 runs from the conserved cysteine through the conserved F or W. The D gene is left open where the match is weak. Clone size appears in some rows only: once, few, many, or a class for an expanded clone.

v_gene: TRBV19
abundance: few
len: 16
d_gene: TRBD2
j_gene: TRBJ2-1
CDR3aa: CASSIRRLAGVVEQFF
CDR3nt: TGTGCCAGTAGTATTCGCCGACTAGCGGGAGTGGTTGAGCAGTTCTTC

v_gene: TRBV7-9
abundance: once
len: 12
d_gene: .
j_gene: TRBJ2-7
CDR3aa: CASNGGDYEQYF
CDR3nt: TGTGCCAGCAACGGCGGGGATTACGAGCAGTACTTC

v_gene: TRBV4-3
abundance: few
len: 15
d_gene: TRBD1
j_gene: TRBJ2-7
CDR3aa: CASSREAGGPYEQYF
CDR3nt: TGCGCCAGCAGCCGAGAGGCAGGGGGACCCTACGAGCAGTACTTC

v_gene: TRBV28
abundance: .
len: 16
d_gene: TRBD1
j_gene: TRBJ1-3
CDR3aa: CASRETGARSGNTIYF
CDR3nt: TGTGCCAGCAGAGAGACAGGGGCCCGCTCTGGAAACACCATATATTTT

v_gene: TRBV29-1
abundance: once
len: 10
d_gene: .
j_gene: TRBJ1-2
CDR3aa: CSVQTDGYTF
CDR3nt: TGCAGCGTTCAGACAGATGGCTACACCTTC

v_gene: TRBV2
abundance: .
len: 15
d_gene: .
j_gene: TRBJ2-3
CDR3aa: CASSEGTALTDTQYF
CDR3nt: TGTGCCAGCAGTGAAGGTACGGCACTCACAGATACGCAGTATTTT

v_gene: TRBV28
abundance: .
len: 15
d_gene: TRBD1
j_gene: TRBJ1-6
CDR3aa: CASSQRTGEDSPLHF
CDR3nt: TGTGCCAGCAGTCAGCGGACAGGGGAGGATTCACCCCTCCACTTT

v_gene: TRBV28
abundance: .
len: 17
d_gene: TRBD1
j_gene: TRBJ1-6
CDR3aa: CASSRTGEGTYNSPLHF
CDR3nt: TGTGCCAGCAGCCGGACAGGGGAGGGGACCTATAATTCACCCCTCCACTTT

v_gene: TRBV7-8
abundance: .
len: 15
d_gene: TRBD1
j_gene: TRBJ2-7
CDR3aa: CASSRRDRRLSEQYF
CDR3nt: TGTGCCAGCAGCCGACGGGACAGGAGGTTGTCCGAGCAGTACTTC

v_gene: TRBV9
abundance: .
len: 16
d_gene: TRBD2
j_gene: TRBJ2-7
CDR3aa: CASSAREVESSYEQYF
CDR3nt: TGTGCCAGCAGCGCGCGGGAGGTCGAAAGCTCCTACGAGCAGTACTTC

v_gene: TRBV2
abundance: once
len: 13
d_gene: .
j_gene: TRBJ2-1
CDR3aa: CASTLGIYNEQFF
CDR3nt: TGTGCCAGCACGTTGGGTATCTACAATGAGCAGTTCTTC

v_gene: TRBV14
abundance: .
len: 16
d_gene: TRBD1
j_gene: TRBJ2-5
CDR3aa: CASSQGVGTARGTQYF
CDR3nt: TGTGCCAGCAGCCAAGGAGTTGGGACAGCCCGGGGAACCCAGTACTTC

v_gene: TRBV19
abundance: .
len: 15
d_gene: TRBD1
j_gene: TRBJ2-1
CDR3aa: CASSTGQGQYNEQFF
CDR3nt: TGTGCCAGTAGTACGGGACAGGGGCAATACAATGAGCAGTTCTTC

v_gene: TRBV19
abundance: few
len: 14
d_gene: .
j_gene: TRBJ2-7
CDR3aa: CASSTTLGGSEQYF
CDR3nt: TGTGCCAGTAGTACCACCCTCGGAGGGTCCGAGCAGTACTTC

v_gene: TRBV27
abundance: .
len: 14
d_gene: .
j_gene: TRBJ2-7
CDR3aa: CASSLLGTPIEQYF
CDR3nt: TGTGCCAGCAGTCTACTCGGGACTCCGATCGAGCAGTACTTC

v_gene: TRBV5-6
abundance: .
len: 16
d_gene: TRBD1
j_gene: TRBJ1-2
CDR3aa: CASSLPGTGETGGYTF
CDR3nt: TGTGCCAGCAGCTTACCCGGGACAGGGGAAACGGGTGGCTACACCTTC